This T cell receptor beta chain was sequenced during a study of T cells after yellow fever vaccination. Via MiXCR, TCRdb re-called the 5' RACE reads, giving one row per CDR3 protein. The sample has a few hundred thousand distinct CDR3 sequences, around 21% seen once; the top ten hold roughly an eighth. Trimming cost V 3 bases and J 4 bases; bases outside gene matches: 4. There are 15 residues in the CDR3. This clonotype was detected a few times. The source material was PBMCs, sampled 15 days after the yellow fever booster vaccination. The rearrangement uses TRBV12-3 or TRBV12-4 and TRBJ2-1, with 9 bases identical to TRBD2. The clonotype originates from a man younger than 45 who received the YFV17D yellow fever vaccine. The chain's CDR3 is CASSFWTSAYNEQFF. The CDR3 bases are TGTGCCAGCAGTTTTTGGACTAGCGCATACAATGAGCAGTTCTTC.